One sample yielded the 9 T cell receptor beta chains listed below, sequenced in a study of T cells in tumors after PD-1 blockade. Here immunoSEQ multiplex PCR was the method, and the copy in TCRdb shows in-frame clones only, minus some. The sample yields under 75,000 clones, under 80% seen once. The material sequenced was PBMCs, taken after anti-PD-1 treatment. The origin of the receptors is a human donor with basal cell carcinoma.

This CDR3 reads CASSPVAGEITDTQYF. DNA of the CDR3: TGTGCCAGTAGTCCAGTAGCGGGGGAGATCACAGATACGCAGTATTTT. The chain recombines TRBV19 with TRBJ2-3; 9 bases align to TRBD2. The CDR3 is 16 amino acids. Unmatched junction bases numbered 8, after V lost 5 bases and J lost 2 bases. Germline lookup yields CDR1 LNHDA and CDR2 SQIVND (reference sequence).

The V gene is TRBV2, the J gene TRBJ2-1; weak D call: TRBD2 (6 bases). CDR1 and CDR2 from the germline V gene are SNHLY and FYNNEI. The CDR3 totals 13 residues. V was pared by 6 bases and J by 7 bases, with 13 bases between. CDR3 in amino acids: CASREAGRNEQFF. Here the CDR3 DNA reads TGTGCCAGCAGAGAGGCAGGGAGGAATGAGCAGTTCTTC.

This chain links TRBV10-3 with TRBJ2-4; D might be TRBD2 (5 bases). The ends were cut back, 5 bases at V and 0 bases at J, with 8 bases in the middle. The CDR3 length is 14 residues. Per germline, CDR1 ENHRY and CDR2 SYGVKD. The CDR3: CAISRGEAKNIQYF. Here the CDR3 DNA reads TGTGCCATCAGTCGGGGTGAAGCCAAAAACATTCAGTACTTC.

This clone has a handful of counts. V and J are TRBV7-6 and TRBJ1-6, with D possibly matching TRBD1 (6 bases). Germline assignment: CDR1 SGHVS and CDR2 FNYEAQ. The CDR3 has 13 residues. Deletions cut 4 bases from V and 6 bases from J, with 7 bases between. The CDR3 DNA reads as TGTGCCAGCAGCTCACAGGGTAATTCACCCCTCCACTTT. It yields the protein CASSSQGNSPLHF.

V is TRBV12-3 or TRBV12-4 and J is TRBJ2-7; possible D gene TRBD1, 7 bases. The V gene lost 7 bases and the J gene lost 10 bases, with 20 bases spanning the gap. This CDR3 is 13 amino acids long. CDR3: CASTLEGAPGQYF. CDR3 bases: TGTGCCAGCACCCTGGAGGGGGCGCCGGGTCAGTACTTC.

The genes are TRBV30 and TRBJ2-7; the D gene is possibly TRBD1 (6 bases). V was clipped by 1 base and J by 3 bases, with 13 bases between them. There are 14 residues in the CDR3. CDR1 GTSNPN and CDR2 SVGIG come from the germline V gene (reference sequence). The CDR3 DNA is TGTGCCTGGAGTGCACGGACAGATCGCTACGAGCAGTACTTC. It specifies CAWSARTDRYEQYF.

The V call is TRBV14, the J call TRBJ2-3; D is unresolved. V was clipped by 1 base and J by 2 bases, with 10 bases between them. Germline V CDR1 and CDR2: SGHDN, FVKESK. There are 15 residues in the CDR3. The CDR3 region is CASSQGNRYTDTQYF. In DNA, the CDR3 is TGTGCCAGCAGCCAAGGTAACAGATACACAGATACGCAGTATTTT.

This clone was seen repeatedly, ten times or more. This chain joins TRBV4-2 and TRBJ2-1; 8 bases align to TRBD1. CDR3 length: 15 amino acids. The germline V gene encodes CDR1 LGHNA and CDR2 YNFKEQ. The V segment lost 0 bases and the J segment 13 bases; nucleotides outside the gene matches: 11. Here the CDR3 DNA reads TGTGCCAGCAGCCAAGAGAATCAGGGGGCAGAAAGCCAGTTCTTC. Translation: CASSQENQGAESQFF.

The V and J genes are TRBV5-1 and TRBJ2-5; TRBD2 aligns across 8 bases. Trimming took 4 bases from V and 5 from J; bases not matched to a gene: 10. This CDR3 is 15 amino acids long. Germline V gene sequence: CDR1 SGHRS, CDR2 YFSETQ. This CDR3 is CASSPGGSGMETQYF. The CDR3 DNA is TGCGCCAGCAGCCCCGGCGGTAGCGGGATGGAGACCCAGTACTTC.